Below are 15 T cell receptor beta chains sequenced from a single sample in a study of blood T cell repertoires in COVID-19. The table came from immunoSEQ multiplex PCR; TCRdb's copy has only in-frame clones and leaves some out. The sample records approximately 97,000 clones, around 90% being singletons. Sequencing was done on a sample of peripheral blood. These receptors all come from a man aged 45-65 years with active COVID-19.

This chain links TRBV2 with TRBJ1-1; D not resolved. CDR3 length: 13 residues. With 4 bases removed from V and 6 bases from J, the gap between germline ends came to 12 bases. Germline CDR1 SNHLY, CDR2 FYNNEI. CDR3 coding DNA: TGTGCCAGCAGTGTAGAAATGAGGGCTGAAGCTTTCTTT. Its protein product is CASSVEMRAEAFF.

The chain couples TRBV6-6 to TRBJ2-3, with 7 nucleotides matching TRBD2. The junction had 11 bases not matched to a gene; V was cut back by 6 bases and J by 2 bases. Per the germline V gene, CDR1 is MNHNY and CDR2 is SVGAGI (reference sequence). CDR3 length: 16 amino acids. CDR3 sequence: CASSPNTGGSTDTQYF. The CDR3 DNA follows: TGTGCCAGCAGCCCCAATACGGGGGGATCCACAGATACGCAGTATTTT.

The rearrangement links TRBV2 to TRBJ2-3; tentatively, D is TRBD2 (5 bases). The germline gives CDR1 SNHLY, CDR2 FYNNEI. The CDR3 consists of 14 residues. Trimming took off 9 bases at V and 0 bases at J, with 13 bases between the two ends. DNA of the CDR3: TGTGCCAGACAAGGGCAGCGGAGCACAGATACGCAGTATTTT. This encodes CARQGQRSTDTQYF. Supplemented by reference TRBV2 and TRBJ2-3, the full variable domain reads EPEVTQTPSHQVTQMGQEVILRCVPISNHLYFYWYRQILGQKVEFLVSFYNNEISEKSEIFDDQFSVERPDGSNFTLKIRSTKLEDSAMYFCARQGQRSTDTQYFGPGTRLTVL.

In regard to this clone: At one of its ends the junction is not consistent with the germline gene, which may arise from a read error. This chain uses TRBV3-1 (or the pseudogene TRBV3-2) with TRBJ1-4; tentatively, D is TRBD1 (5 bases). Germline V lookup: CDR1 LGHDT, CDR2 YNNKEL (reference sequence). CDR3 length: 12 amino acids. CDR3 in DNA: TGTGCCAGCAGCCAAGGGGCGTCGTCACAGGTTTTT. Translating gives CASSQGASSQVF.

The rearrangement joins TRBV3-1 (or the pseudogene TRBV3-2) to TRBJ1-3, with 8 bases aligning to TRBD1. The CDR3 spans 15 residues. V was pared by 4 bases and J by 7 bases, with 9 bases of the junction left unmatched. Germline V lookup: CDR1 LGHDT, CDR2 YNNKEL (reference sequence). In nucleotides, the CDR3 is TGTGCCAGCAGCCCAACGACAGGGGCCGGGAACACCATATATTTT. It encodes CASSPTTGAGNTIYF.

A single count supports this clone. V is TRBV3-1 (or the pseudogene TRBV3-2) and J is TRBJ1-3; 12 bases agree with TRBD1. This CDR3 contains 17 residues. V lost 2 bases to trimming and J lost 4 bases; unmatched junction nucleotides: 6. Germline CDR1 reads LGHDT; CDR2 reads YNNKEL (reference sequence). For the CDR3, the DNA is TGTGCCAGCAGCCAAATGGGACAGGGGGCGCGCGGAAACACCATATATTTT. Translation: CASSQMGQGARGNTIYF.

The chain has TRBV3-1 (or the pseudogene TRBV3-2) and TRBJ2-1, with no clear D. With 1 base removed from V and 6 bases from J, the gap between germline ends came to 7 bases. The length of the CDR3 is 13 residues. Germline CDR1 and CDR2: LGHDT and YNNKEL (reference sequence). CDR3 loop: CASSQGRLNEQFF. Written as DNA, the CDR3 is TGTGCCAGCAGCCAAGGCAGGCTCAATGAGCAGTTCTTC.

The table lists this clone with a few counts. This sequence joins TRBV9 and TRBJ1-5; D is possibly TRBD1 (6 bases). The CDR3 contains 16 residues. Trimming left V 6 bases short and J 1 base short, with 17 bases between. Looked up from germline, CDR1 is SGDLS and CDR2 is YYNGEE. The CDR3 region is CASTPGPGVSNQPQHF. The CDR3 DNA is TGTGCCAGCACCCCCGGCCCAGGGGTGAGCAATCAGCCCCAGCATTTT.

Here the CDR3 reads CATSRVDGTYEQYF. The CDR3 DNA sequence: TGTGCCACCAGCAGAGTCGACGGGACCTACGAGCAGTACTTC. J is TRBJ2-7 and V is TRBV15; maybe TRBD2 (5 bases). The V gene lost 1 base and the J gene lost 2 bases, with 9 bases spanning the gap. Germline V lookup: CDR1 LNHNV, CDR2 YYDKDF (reference sequence). CDR3 length: 14 residues.

The CDR3 region has the DNA TGTGCCAGTAGTATTACAGGGCCCAGCAATCAGCCCCAGCATTTT. Its protein product is CASSITGPSNQPQHF. The chain joins TRBV19 to TRBJ1-5; D might be TRBD1 (6 bases). V was cut by 3 bases and J by 1 base, with 10 bases left in between. The CDR3 is made up of 15 amino acids. CDR1 is LNHDA, CDR2 SQIVND, per germline (reference sequence).

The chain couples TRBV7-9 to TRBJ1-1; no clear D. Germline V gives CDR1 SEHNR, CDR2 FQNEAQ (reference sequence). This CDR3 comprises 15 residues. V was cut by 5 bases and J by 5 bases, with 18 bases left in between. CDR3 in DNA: TGTGCCAGCAGCCCCGCTCGGGATTCGACGACTGAAGCTTTCTTT. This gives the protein CASSPARDSTTEAFF.

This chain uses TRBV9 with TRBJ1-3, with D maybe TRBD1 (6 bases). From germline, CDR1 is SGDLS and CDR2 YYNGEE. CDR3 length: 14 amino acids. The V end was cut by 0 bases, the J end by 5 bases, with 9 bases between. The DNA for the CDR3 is TGTGCCAGCAGCGTAGGTCAGGGGCGAAACACCATATATTTT. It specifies CASSVGQGRNTIYF.

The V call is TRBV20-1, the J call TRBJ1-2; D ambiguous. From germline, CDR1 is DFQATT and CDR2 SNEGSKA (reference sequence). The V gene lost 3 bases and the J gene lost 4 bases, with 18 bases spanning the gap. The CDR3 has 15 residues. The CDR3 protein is CSASGSPGSSYGYTF. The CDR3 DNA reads TGCAGTGCTAGTGGGTCCCCGGGGTCGAGCTATGGCTACACCTTC.

As DNA, the CDR3 is TGTGCCAGCAGCTACACAGGGAGCGGAAACACCATATATTTT. The encoded protein is CASSYTGSGNTIYF. This rearrangement joins TRBV3-1 (or the pseudogene TRBV3-2) to TRBJ1-3; weak D call: TRBD1 (6 bases). Germline CDR1 LGHDT, CDR2 YNNKEL (reference sequence). Trimming stripped 5 bases from V and 4 bases from J, with 12 bases between. The CDR3 has 14 amino acids.

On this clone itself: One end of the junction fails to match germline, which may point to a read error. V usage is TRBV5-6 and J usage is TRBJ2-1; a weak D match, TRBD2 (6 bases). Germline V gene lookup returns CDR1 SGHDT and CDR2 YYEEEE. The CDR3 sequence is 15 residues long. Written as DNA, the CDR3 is TGTGCCAGCAGTTTGGGTGGAGGGTCCTACAATGAGCAGTTCTTC. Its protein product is CASSLGGGSYNEQFF.